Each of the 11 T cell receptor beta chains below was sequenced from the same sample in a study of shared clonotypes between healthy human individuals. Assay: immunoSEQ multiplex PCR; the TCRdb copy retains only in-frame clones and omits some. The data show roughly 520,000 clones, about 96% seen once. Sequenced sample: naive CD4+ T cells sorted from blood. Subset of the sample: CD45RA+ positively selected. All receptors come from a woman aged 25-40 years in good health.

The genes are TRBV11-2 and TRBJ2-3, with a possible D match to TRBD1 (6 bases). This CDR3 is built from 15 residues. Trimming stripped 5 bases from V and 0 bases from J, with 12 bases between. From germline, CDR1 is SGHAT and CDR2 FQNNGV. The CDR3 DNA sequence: TGTGCCAGCAGCGTACAGGGTTTGAGCACAGATACGCAGTATTTT. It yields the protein CASSVQGLSTDTQYF.

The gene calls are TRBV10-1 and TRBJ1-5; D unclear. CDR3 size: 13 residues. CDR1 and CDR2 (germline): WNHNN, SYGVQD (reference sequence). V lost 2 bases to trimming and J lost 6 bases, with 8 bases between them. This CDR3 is CASSEVPGQPQHF. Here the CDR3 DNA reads TGCGCCAGCAGTGAGGTCCCCGGTCAGCCCCAGCATTTT.

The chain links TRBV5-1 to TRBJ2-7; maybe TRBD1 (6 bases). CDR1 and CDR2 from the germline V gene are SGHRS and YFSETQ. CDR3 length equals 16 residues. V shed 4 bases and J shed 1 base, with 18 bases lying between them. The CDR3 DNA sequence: TGCGCCAGCAGCCGATCCGGGACAACCGATTCCTACGAGCAGTACTTC. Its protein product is CASSRSGTTDSYEQYF.

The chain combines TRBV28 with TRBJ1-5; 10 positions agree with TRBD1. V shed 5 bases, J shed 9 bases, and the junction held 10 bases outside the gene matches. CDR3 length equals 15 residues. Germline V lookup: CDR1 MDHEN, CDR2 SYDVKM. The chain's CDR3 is CASSNRDRGLWPQHF. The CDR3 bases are TGTGCCAGCAGTAACCGGGACAGGGGACTTTGGCCCCAGCATTTT.

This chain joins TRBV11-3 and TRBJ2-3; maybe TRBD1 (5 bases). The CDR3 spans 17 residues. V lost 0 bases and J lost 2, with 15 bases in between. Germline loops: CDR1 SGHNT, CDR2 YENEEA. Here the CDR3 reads CASSLDGQGANTDTQYF. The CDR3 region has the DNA TGTGCCAGCAGCTTAGATGGGCAGGGCGCAAACACAGATACGCAGTATTTT.

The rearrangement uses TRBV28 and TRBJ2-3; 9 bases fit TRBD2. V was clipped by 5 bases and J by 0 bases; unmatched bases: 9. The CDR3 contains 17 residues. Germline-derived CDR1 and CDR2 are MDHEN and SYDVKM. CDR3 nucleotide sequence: TGTGCCAGCAGTCCCCAACTAGCGGGTCGTAGCACAGATACGCAGTATTTT. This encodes CASSPQLAGRSTDTQYF.

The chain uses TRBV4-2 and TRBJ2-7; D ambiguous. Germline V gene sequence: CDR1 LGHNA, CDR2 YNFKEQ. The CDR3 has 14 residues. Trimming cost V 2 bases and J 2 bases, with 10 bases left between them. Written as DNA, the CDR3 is TGTGCCAGCAGCCAATCGACTGACGCCTACGAGCAGTACTTC. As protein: CASSQSTDAYEQYF.

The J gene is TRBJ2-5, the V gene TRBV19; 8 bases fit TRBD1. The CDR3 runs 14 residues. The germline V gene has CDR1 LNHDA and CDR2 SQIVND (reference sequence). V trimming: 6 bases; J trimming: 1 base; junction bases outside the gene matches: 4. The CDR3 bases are TGTGCCAGTAGGCATACAGGGGGCCAAGAGACCCAGTACTTC. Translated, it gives CASRHTGGQETQYF.

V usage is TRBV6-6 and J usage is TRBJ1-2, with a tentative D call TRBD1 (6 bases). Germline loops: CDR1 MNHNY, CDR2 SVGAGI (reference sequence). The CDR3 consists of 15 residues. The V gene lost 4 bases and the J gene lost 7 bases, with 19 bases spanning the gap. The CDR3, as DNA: TGTGCCAGCAGTTCCGGGGACACCCAAGGGGGTGGCTACACCTTC. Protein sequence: CASSSGDTQGGGYTF.

The CDR3, as DNA: TGTGCCACCAGCAGGGGGGACAGGGGGCTGGCAGAGACCCAGTACTTC. Residues: CATSRGDRGLAETQYF. The chain joins TRBV15 to TRBJ2-5; 12 bases map to TRBD1. Germline CDR1 LNHNV, CDR2 YYDKDF (reference sequence). V lost 3 bases, J lost 4 bases, and 6 bases stayed unmatched. The CDR3 sequence is 16 residues long.

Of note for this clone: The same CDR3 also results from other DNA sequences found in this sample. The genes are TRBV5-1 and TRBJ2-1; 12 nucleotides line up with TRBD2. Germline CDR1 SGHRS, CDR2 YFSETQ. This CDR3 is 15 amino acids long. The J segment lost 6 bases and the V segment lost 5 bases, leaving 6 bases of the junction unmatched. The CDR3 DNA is TGCGCCAGCAGTTCTGGACTAGCGGGACCCAATGAGCAGTTCTTC. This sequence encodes CASSSGLAGPNEQFF.